This T cell receptor (beta chain) was observed in a study of T cell repertoires in cytomegalovirus infection. Overall study findings and caveats: The ex vivo response was dominated by HLA-C-restricted CMV-specific TCR beta clonotypes.

Only a few counts were recorded for this clonotype. Its antigen is not known. TCRdb called the reads again in MiXCR, with one record for every CDR3 protein. The repertoire holds around 500,000 distinct CDR3 sequences, with approximately 40% as singletons. The CDR3 is made up of 13 amino acids. Germline-derived CDR1 and CDR2 are MNHNS and SASEGT. Unmatched junction bases numbered 8, after V lost 5 bases and J lost 7 bases. The sequencing here drew on cultured PBMCs, taken from culture after CMV antigen stimulation. The V call is TRBV6-1, the J call TRBJ2-7, with 7 bases identical to TRBD1. The sequence derives from a human donor in good health (CMV status not recorded). Some clones in this sample may be carry-over from other donors' samples. The CDR3 DNA is TGTGCCAGCAGTATCCGACAGGGCGGTGAGCAGTACTTC. It translates to CASSIRQGGEQYF.